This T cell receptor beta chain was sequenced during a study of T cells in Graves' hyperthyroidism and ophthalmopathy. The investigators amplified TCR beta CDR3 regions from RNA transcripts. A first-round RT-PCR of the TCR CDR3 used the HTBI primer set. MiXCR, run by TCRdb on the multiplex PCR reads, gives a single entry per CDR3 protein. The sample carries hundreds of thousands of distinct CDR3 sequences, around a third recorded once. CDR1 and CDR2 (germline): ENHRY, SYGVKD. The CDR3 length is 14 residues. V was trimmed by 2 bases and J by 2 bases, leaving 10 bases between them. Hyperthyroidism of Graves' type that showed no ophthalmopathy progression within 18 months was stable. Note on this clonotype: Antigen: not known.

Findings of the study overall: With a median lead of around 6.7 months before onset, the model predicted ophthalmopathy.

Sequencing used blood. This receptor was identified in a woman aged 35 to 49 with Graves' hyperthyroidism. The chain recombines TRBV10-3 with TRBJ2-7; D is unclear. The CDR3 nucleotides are TGTGCCATCAGTGAGGCTCATAGCCCCTACGAGCAGTACTTC. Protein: CAISEAHSPYEQYF.